Listed here are 21 T cell receptor beta chains from one sample, sequenced in a study of blood T cells in healthy people across ages. The use of a sample-barcoded 5' primer and a J-beta primer mix characterized a second PCR of about 7 to 12 cycles. Each CDR3 protein is one row after TCRdb ran MiXCR on the 5' RACE reads. In the table there are approximately 1.5 million distinct CDR3 sequences, 35% to 45% of which are singletons. Material for sequencing was blood. The receptor set was obtained from a woman between 18 and 29 years old in good health.

This clonotype was counted ten times or more. The rearrangement links TRBV12-3 or TRBV12-4 to TRBJ1-1; the D gene is possibly TRBD1 (5 bases). CDR3 size: 14 residues. V lost 0 bases and J lost 7, with 12 bases in between. The CDR3 region has the DNA TGTGCCAGCAGTTTAGCTGGTCGGGGGTATGAAGCTTTCTTT. It is translated as CASSLAGRGYEAFF.

This clonotype has a handful of counts. The chain is built from TRBV6-5 and TRBJ1-2; 7 nucleotides match TRBD1. The CDR3 length is 15 residues. Germline-derived CDR1 and CDR2 are MNHEY and SVGAGI. The junction had 6 bases not matched to a gene; V was cut back by 0 bases and J by 5 bases. Here the CDR3 reads CASSYSRGTAYGYTF. The CDR3 nucleotides are TGTGCCAGCAGTTACTCGCGCGGGACAGCTTATGGCTACACCTTC.

This clonotype was seen more than once but under ten times. This chain joins TRBV5-1 and TRBJ2-7; TRBD1 or TRBD2 may be the D gene (6 bases each). The CDR3 extends over 14 amino acids. Germline V gene lookup returns CDR1 SGHRS and CDR2 YFSETQ. The V end was cut by 4 bases, the J end by 3 bases, with 14 bases between. CDR3 residues: CASSRSGGDYEQYF. CDR3 DNA: TGCGCCAGCAGCCGCTCCGGGGGCGACTACGAGCAGTACTTC.

Comment on this clonotype: A single base separates this from a much larger clone, so it may be a read error. This sequence joins TRBV29-1 and TRBJ1-1; possible D gene TRBD1, 6 bases. Germline CDR1 reads SQVTM; CDR2 reads ANQGSEA. The CDR3 runs 16 residues. Here the CDR3 reads CGAKGERGHTSTEAFF. In nucleotides, the CDR3 is TGCGGCGCCAAGGGGGAAAGGGGACACACGTCCACTGAAGCTTTCTTT.

This chain connects TRBV20-1 to TRBJ2-7; 8 positions agree with TRBD1. The tail of the sequence fits TRBJ2-5 better, so the J call may be wrong. The V gene's germline CDR1 is DFQATT and CDR2 SNEGSKA (reference sequence). This CDR3 region has 15 residues. CDR3 sequence (DNA): TGCAGTGCTAGCCTACAGGGGGGAAACCTAGAGACCCAGTACTTC. Amino acids: CSASLQGGNLETQYF.

The chain couples TRBV27 to TRBJ1-2, with D perhaps matching TRBD1 (5 bases). Germline lookup yields CDR1 MNHEY and CDR2 SMNVEV (reference sequence). The CDR3 covers 14 residues. Trimming pared 6 bases from V and 3 bases from J, leaving 14 bases between. The DNA for the CDR3 is TGTGCCAGCAGCCCGACAGCAGCAGACTATGGCTACACCTTC. Translation: CASSPTAADYGYTF.

DNA of the CDR3: TGCAGCGGTGACACAGGGGGCCTCTATGGCTACACCTTC. Translated, it gives CSGDTGGLYGYTF. This chain connects TRBV29-1 to TRBJ1-2, with TRBD1 identical over 9 bases. V lost 7 bases, J lost 4 bases, and 7 bases stayed unmatched. Germline values: CDR1 SQVTM, CDR2 ANQGSEA. This CDR3 is built from 13 residues.

This chain uses TRBV7-9 with TRBJ2-2; D is uncertain. Germline V gene data show CDR1 as SEHNR and CDR2 as FQNEAQ (reference sequence). The CDR3 is 13 residues long. Trimming took off 1 base at V and 7 bases at J, with 7 bases between the two ends. CDR3 in DNA: TGTGCCAGCAGCTTAGTCGTCATCGGGGAGCTGTTTTTT. Translated: CASSLVVIGELFF.

This chain links TRBV7-2 with TRBJ2-1, with D hard to call. The CDR3 loop spans 14 amino acids. The V gene lost 7 bases and the J gene lost 3 bases, with 13 bases spanning the gap. Germline assignment: CDR1 SGHTA and CDR2 FQGNSA. This chain's CDR3 is CASTIRGFYNEQFF. CDR3 bases: TGTGCCAGCACGATACGTGGTTTCTACAATGAGCAGTTCTTC.

This clonotype has just a few counts. This chain connects TRBV7-2 to TRBJ2-1; 7 nucleotides agree with TRBD2. The CDR3 contains 14 residues. CDR1 is SGHTA, CDR2 FQGNSA, per germline. The J segment lost 6 bases and the V segment lost 1 base, leaving 3 bases of the junction unmatched. The CDR3 region is CASSLEAGANEQFF. The CDR3 DNA is TGTGCCAGCAGCTTAGAGGCGGGAGCCAATGAGCAGTTCTTC.

This chain links TRBV20-1 with TRBJ1-2; D not certain. The CDR3 runs 13 residues. The V end was cut by 1 base, the J end by 3 bases, with 9 bases between. CDR1 is DFQATT, CDR2 SNEGSKA, per germline (reference sequence). The CDR3 sequence: CSARGAGDYGYTF. The DNA of the CDR3 is TGCAGTGCTAGAGGAGCGGGAGACTATGGCTACACCTTC.

The chain uses TRBV20-1 and TRBJ1-5; tentatively, D is TRBD1 (5 bases). The V end was cut by 3 bases, the J end by 3 bases, with 21 bases between. CDR1 and CDR2 from the germline V gene are DFQATT and SNEGSKA (reference sequence). CDR3 length equals 17 residues. CDR3 region: CSASQVRGGDSNQPQHF. The DNA of the CDR3 is TGCAGTGCTAGCCAGGTACGGGGAGGGGACTCCAATCAGCCCCAGCATTTT.

The genes are TRBV12-3 or TRBV12-4 and TRBJ2-1; 10 nucleotides agree with TRBD2. The J call may be faulty, since TRBJ2-7 better matches the DNA end. The CDR3 sequence is 19 residues long. The CDR3 protein is CASSLSVGPSGGNYDEQYF. The CDR3 nucleotides are TGTGCCAGCAGTTTATCGGTTGGGCCTAGCGGGGGCAACTACGATGAGCAGTACTTC.

The chain uses TRBV7-9 and TRBJ2-7; 9 nucleotides agree with TRBD2. V lost 5 bases and J lost 3; bases outside the gene matches: 11. CDR1 is SEHNR and CDR2 is FQNEAQ in the germline V gene (reference sequence). CDR3 length: 16 residues. CDR3: CASSPRVAGDLYEQYF. The DNA of the CDR3 is TGTGCCAGCAGCCCTAGGGTAGCGGGGGACCTCTACGAGCAGTACTTC.

Comment on this clonotype: An end of the junction does not agree with germline; a read error may underlie this. V gene TRBV12-3 or TRBV12-4 combines with J gene TRBJ2-3; tentative D call: TRBD1 (5 bases). The CDR3 is 13 residues long. In DNA form, the CDR3 reads TGTGCCAGCAGTTCGGCGATCACAGGTACGCAGTATTTT. This sequence encodes CASSSAITGTQYF.

This chain joins TRBV20-1 and TRBJ2-7; 9 nucleotides match TRBD2. This CDR3 is 15 amino acids long. Germline assignment: CDR1 DFQATT and CDR2 SNEGSKA (reference sequence). V shed 0 bases, J shed 2 bases, and the junction held 5 bases outside the gene matches. This chain's CDR3 is CSARDLAGETYEQYF. In DNA form, the CDR3 reads TGCAGTGCTAGAGATTTAGCGGGAGAGACCTACGAGCAGTACTTC.

This sequence joins TRBV12-3 or TRBV12-4 and TRBJ2-7, with a tentative D call TRBD1 (6 bases). Trimming removed 7 bases from V and 6 bases from J, with 16 bases in between. The CDR3 runs 13 residues. The CDR3 sequence: CASNSRGIGEQYF. The CDR3, as DNA: TGTGCCAGCAACTCGAGGGGGATTGGCGAGCAGTACTTC.

This chain joins TRBV5-1 and TRBJ1-2, with D possibly matching TRBD1 (5 bases). The CDR3 loop spans 15 amino acids. Trimming took off 0 bases at V and 4 bases at J, with 13 bases between the two ends. Looked up from germline, CDR1 is SGHRS and CDR2 is YFSETQ. This CDR3 reads CASSLAGNGAYGYTF. The CDR3 nucleotides read TGCGCCAGCAGCTTGGCGGGAAACGGGGCCTATGGCTACACCTTC.

This clonotype was recorded a few times. The V call is TRBV10-3, the J call TRBJ1-2; D is uncertain. This CDR3 has 13 amino acids. The germline gives CDR1 ENHRY, CDR2 SYGVKD. Trimming cost V 2 bases and J 9 bases, with 13 bases left between them. This CDR3 is CAISEAEGISYTF. The CDR3, as DNA: TGTGCCATCAGTGAGGCGGAAGGGATAAGCTACACCTTC.

The chain couples TRBV6-1 to TRBJ1-2, with unresolved D. Trimming left V 6 bases short and J 0 bases short, with 14 bases between. The CDR3 has 15 residues. Germline lookup yields CDR1 MNHNS and CDR2 SASEGT. CDR3 in DNA: TGTGCCAGCAGCCGAAAACCTGAAGCTAACTATGGCTACACCTTC. As protein: CASSRKPEANYGYTF.

V and J are TRBV10-3 and TRBJ2-7, with TRBD1 as a possible D gene (5 bases). The CDR3 covers 14 residues. Germline V CDR1 and CDR2: ENHRY, SYGVKD. Deletions cut 6 bases from V and 3 bases from J, with 15 bases between. The CDR3 region has the DNA TGTGCCATCAGGGAGACAGCGTCAGTCTACGAGCAGTACTTC. Encoded protein: CAIRETASVYEQYF.